This T cell receptor beta chain emerged from a study of monozygotic twins with cystic fibrosis. For the study at large: Libraries were built from approximately 3 micrograms of fragmented DNA using about 14 PCR cycles.

On this clone: Its target is not known.

CDR3 size: 13 residues. Germline CDR1 MNHEY, CDR2 SVGAGI. Trimming at V came to 6 bases and at J to 7 bases, leaving 7 bases not matched to a gene. TCRdb's copy holds only in-frame clones and misses some; the assay was immunoSEQ multiplex PCR. The data hold tens of thousands of clones, with about 93% observed a single time. Study findings and constraints: Unrelated CF individuals shared fewer identical clonotypes than monozygotic CF twins. Shared CDR3 numbers were not associated with age, concordance or severity. V usage most resembled the co-twin in 13 of 16 pairs.

The chain is built from TRBV6-5 and TRBJ1-2; 8 positions match TRBD1. The sequencing input was blood. The source of this sequence is a boy between 2 and 10 years old with cystic fibrosis. The CDR3 DNA reads TGTGCCAGCAGCCCGACAGGGGCGCGTGGCTACACCTTC. Protein product: CASSPTGARGYTF.